This paragraph covers one T cell receptor beta chain sequence. From germline, CDR1 is MGHRA and CDR2 YSYEKL. The CDR3 loop spans 15 amino acids. Trimming removed 5 bases at V and 3 bases at J, with 14 bases between. These data originate in a study of blood T cell repertoires in COVID-19. Generated by immunoSEQ multiplex PCR, the TCRdb table keeps only in-frame clones and is missing some. The sample holds roughly 130,000 clones; 84% are singletons and the top ten take roughly 3.4%. J is TRBJ1-3 and V is TRBV4-1; the D gene is possibly TRBD1 (5 bases). The TCR was taken from a woman aged 50 to 65 with acute COVID-19. Sequenced input: PBMCs or T cells enriched from blood (not recorded which). CDR3 bases: TGCGCCAGCAGCTACCAGGGTATTAATGGAAACACCATATATTTT. Translation: CASSYQGINGNTIYF.